This T cell receptor (beta chain) was identified during a study of blood T cells in healthy people across ages. It was with a sample-barcoded 5' primer and a J-beta primer mix that a second PCR of roughly 7 to 12 cycles was run. A single record per CDR3 protein comes from TCRdb applying MiXCR to the 5' RACE reads. The table has 850,000 to 1,100,000 distinct CDR3 sequences, roughly two fifths seen once. The study isolated at least 7 million PBMCs from each sample. Points from the study as a whole: The donors' CMV status was not determined, possibly confounding changes in expanded clonotypes.

CDR1 is SGHDN, CDR2 FVKESK, per germline. The CDR3 spans 13 residues. Of note for this clonotype: Its matching antigen is unknown.

The sample taken for sequencing was blood. This receptor was identified in a man between 18 and 35 years old in good health. V gene TRBV14 combines with J gene TRBJ2-7, with TRBD1 matching 10 bases. The DNA end lines up better with TRBJ2-4; the J call may be wrong. CDR3 DNA sequence: TGTGCCAGCAGCGAGGGACAGGGGTACATTCAGTACTTC. It is translated as CASSEGQGYIQYF.